This is a list of T cell receptor beta chains from one sample in a study of T cell repertoires in cytomegalovirus infection. TCRdb used MiXCR to reprocess the reads, holding one entry per CDR3 protein. The sample records around 900,000 distinct CDR3 sequences, approximately 30% being singletons. These receptors lack a known antigen. Sequences were derived from cultured CD8+ T cells from PBMCs, sampled from culture after CMV antigen stimulation. These receptors originate from a human donor in good health (CMV status not recorded). Some clones in this sample may be carry-over from other donors' samples. Each CDR3 is given with its conserved first and last residue. The D gene is left open where the match is weak. Some rows have no size entry. The others give once, few or many, or a class for an expanded clone.

d_gene: .
j_gene: TRBJ2-2
abundance: .
v_gene: TRBV29-1
CDR3aa: CSVQYSGELFF
CDR3nt: TGCAGCGTCCAATACTCCGGGGAGCTGTTTTTT

d_gene: .
j_gene: TRBJ2-6
abundance: few
v_gene: TRBV20-1
CDR3aa: CSASARMSSSGANVLTF
CDR3nt: TGCAGTGCTAGTGCCCGGATGTCTAGCTCTGGGGCCAACGTCCTGACTTTC

d_gene: .
j_gene: TRBJ1-1
abundance: few
v_gene: TRBV19
CDR3aa: CASSNQGHLSDGAFF
CDR3nt: TGTGCCAGTAGTAACCAAGGACATCTTTCCGACGGGGCTTTCTTT

d_gene: TRBD2
j_gene: TRBJ2-1
abundance: few
v_gene: TRBV4-3
CDR3aa: CASSQVITTSGPDNEQFF
CDR3nt: TGCGCCAGCAGCCAAGTAATCACTACTAGCGGACCCGACAATGAGCAGTTCTTC

d_gene: .
j_gene: TRBJ1-2
abundance: many
v_gene: TRBV7-2
CDR3aa: CASSDQGLGYGYTF
CDR3nt: TGTGCCAGCAGCGACCAAGGCCTAGGCTATGGCTACACCTTC

d_gene: TRBD2
j_gene: TRBJ2-3
abundance: few
v_gene: TRBV12-3/TRBV12-4
CDR3aa: CASSLAGGQTDTQYF
CDR3nt: TGTGCCAGCAGTCTAGCGGGGGGGCAGACAGATACGCAGTATTTT

d_gene: .
j_gene: TRBJ1-1
abundance: .
v_gene: TRBV6-6
CDR3aa: CASSYEAPLGTEAFF
CDR3nt: TGTGCCAGCAGTTACGAGGCTCCCCTGGGGACTGAAGCTTTCTTT

d_gene: TRBD1
j_gene: TRBJ2-1
abundance: many
v_gene: TRBV7-8
CDR3aa: CASSLGQGAINEQFF
CDR3nt: TGTGCCAGCAGCTTAGGACAGGGGGCGATCAATGAGCAGTTCTTC

d_gene: .
j_gene: TRBJ2-2
abundance: .
v_gene: TRBV5-6
CDR3aa: CASSLGQTVNTGELFF
CDR3nt: TGTGCCAGCAGCTTGGGTCAAACGGTAAACACCGGGGAGCTGTTTTTT

d_gene: TRBD2
j_gene: TRBJ2-1
abundance: .
v_gene: TRBV4-1
CDR3aa: CASSQDGTRINEQFF
CDR3nt: TGCGCCAGCAGCCAAGATGGGACTAGGATCAATGAGCAGTTCTTC

d_gene: .
j_gene: TRBJ2-2
abundance: .
v_gene: TRBV12-3/TRBV12-4
CDR3aa: CASSLHPNTGELFF
CDR3nt: TGTGCCAGCAGTTTACACCCGAACACCGGGGAGCTGTTTTTT

d_gene: TRBD2
j_gene: TRBJ2-1
abundance: few
v_gene: TRBV5-6
CDR3aa: CASSLGTSGYEQFF
CDR3nt: TGTGCCAGCAGCTTGGGGACTAGCGGATACGAGCAGTTCTTC

d_gene: TRBD2
j_gene: TRBJ2-3
abundance: .
v_gene: TRBV6-4
CDR3aa: CASSVSGGIADTQYF
CDR3nt: TGTGCCAGCAGTGTGTCGGGGGGTATCGCAGATACGCAGTATTTT

d_gene: TRBD1
j_gene: TRBJ2-4
abundance: .
v_gene: TRBV7-3
CDR3aa: CASSKTGIAKNIQYF
CDR3nt: TGTGCCAGCAGCAAGACAGGGATAGCCAAAAACATTCAGTACTTC

d_gene: .
j_gene: TRBJ1-5
abundance: .
v_gene: TRBV12-3/TRBV12-4
CDR3aa: CVSTELTDQPQHF
CDR3nt: TGTGTCAGCACCGAGTTAACTGATCAGCCCCAGCATTTT

d_gene: TRBD1
j_gene: TRBJ2-3
abundance: .
v_gene: TRBV6-1
CDR3aa: CASSSWGQHSTDTQYF
CDR3nt: TGTGCCAGCAGTTCCTGGGGACAGCACAGCACAGATACGCAGTATTTT

d_gene: .
j_gene: TRBJ2-3
abundance: .
v_gene: TRBV7-3
CDR3aa: CASSLINGGSTDTQYF
CDR3nt: TGTGCCAGCAGCTTAATTAACGGGGGAAGCACAGATACGCAGTATTTT